These T cell receptor beta chains were read from a single sample in a study of T cell responses to AZD1222 COVID-19 vaccine. Some clones are missing from TCRdb's copy, which holds only in-frame ones; the method was immunoSEQ multiplex PCR. This sample has roughly 100,000 clones; about 81% occur once, and the top ten carry about 5%. This material consisted of peripheral blood, taken on day 0 of AZD1222 vaccination. These receptors all come from an adult in good health. CDR3s include the opening cysteine and the closing phenylalanine or tryptophan.

J gene	V gene	CDR3 protein
TRBJ2-5	TRBV5-6	CASNPYQGKETQYF
TRBJ1-2	TRBV19	CASSYGGLGQGGYGYTF
TRBJ2-3	TRBV5-5	CASSLDRADTQYF
TRBJ1-1	TRBV5-4	CASNGENTEAFF
TRBJ2-1	TRBV24-1	CATSDGASGVYNEQFF
TRBJ1-2	TRBV4-1	CASSHSGTGGGGYTF
TRBJ2-5	TRBV5-4	CASNKAGTGKETQYF
TRBJ2-1	TRBV13	CASSRRRAGLNEQFF
TRBJ1-3	TRBV4-1	CASSQETEAVGNTIYF
TRBJ1-1	TRBV29-1	CSVEVVGGGTEAFF
TRBJ1-6	TRBV2	CATRENSPLHF
TRBJ1-5	TRBV6-5	CASGPMSNQPQHF
TRBJ2-3	TRBV15	CATSSYRGAGDTQYF
TRBJ2-3	TRBV7-3	CASSPRPAWDTQYF
TRBJ2-3	TRBV7-2	CASSLGPGSDTQYF
TRBJ1-1	TRBV4-2	CASSQLVDRSWNTEAFF
TRBJ1-6	TRBV7-8	CASSDSGQPSVLHF
TRBJ2-7	TRBV5-4	CASSSGYEQYF
TRBJ1-2	TRBV19	CASIGRLSYGYTF
TRBJ1-4	TRBV7-6	CASSLAQNEKLFF
TRBJ2-1	TRBV5-1	CASSLLAGGSYNEQFF
TRBJ2-1	TRBV2	CASRGDAGTRQFF
TRBJ1-2	TRBV2	CASGLRDRDGYTF
TRBJ2-7	TRBV3-1/TRBV3-2	CASSRDRVSYEQYF
TRBJ2-3	TRBV7-2	CASSQTIRGTDTQYF
TRBJ2-2	TRBV2	CASTYYDGGNGELFF
TRBJ2-5	TRBV7-8	CASSERETQYF
TRBJ2-3	TRBV5-1	CASSSQGAADTQYF
TRBJ2-3	TRBV9	CASSVVGGSTDTQYF
TRBJ2-5	TRBV6-5	CASSYSGLGETQYF
TRBJ1-1	TRBV6-5	CASRPHIDRAEAFF
TRBJ1-2	TRBV29-1	CSVDTGTAGPNGYTF
TRBJ2-2	TRBV18	CASSPQGFSYTGELFF
TRBJ2-5	TRBV12-3/TRBV12-4	CASNDRFQETQYF
TRBJ1-6	TRBV2	CASSHRDRRSSSPLHF
TRBJ1-2	TRBV19	CASSIYSSYGYTF
TRBJ1-2	TRBV7-9	CASRPLISAGKDGYTF
TRBJ1-3	TRBV5-1	CASSLLTGYGNTIYF
TRBJ2-7	TRBV7-9	CASSLEAGALNYEQYF
TRBJ2-7	TRBV4-1	CASSQDSGGSYEQYF
TRBJ1-2	TRBV6-2/TRBV6-3	CASSYAVFGYTF
TRBJ1-3	TRBV19	CASSIAPFSGNTIYF
TRBJ2-7	TRBV10-3	CAIRRSETYEQYF
TRBJ2-7	TRBV30	CAWRQGLGEQYF
TRBJ1-2	TRBV30	CAWSIAGGYTF
TRBJ1-2	TRBV6-2/TRBV6-3	CASSYSIGLRPIGYTF
TRBJ1-1	TRBV27	CASSLWGAGTEAFF
TRBJ2-1	TRBV7-6	CASSARGLGDEQFF
TRBJ1-1	TRBV2	CASSGRTNTEAFF
TRBJ1-2	TRBV12-5	CASGLRAGVYDYTF
TRBJ1-3	TRBV10-3	CAISGLGNTIYF
TRBJ1-1	TRBV7-9	CASSAQGASTEAFF
TRBJ1-1	TRBV5-6	CASSLQGATEAFF